The 25 T cell receptor beta chains listed next were all sequenced from one sample in a study of Graves' ophthalmopathy and Graves' hyperthyroidism. TCR beta CDR3 regions were amplified from RNA transcripts. RT-PCR was first run with HTBI primers, then multiplex PCR in a second round. MiXCR, run by TCRdb on the multiplex PCR reads, gives a single entry per CDR3 protein. The top ten hold roughly half of the sample, which has some 240,000 distinct CDR3 sequences, around 50% seen once. Sequenced material: peripheral blood. The receptors here all came from an adult man with Graves' ophthalmopathy.

Details on this clonotype: The germline gene is not matched at one end of the junction; a read error may be the cause. The V call is TRBV10-3, the J call TRBJ2-7; 7 positions match TRBD1. The CDR3 is 16 residues long. Germline lookup yields CDR1 ENHRY and CDR2 SYGVKD. CDR3 sequence (DNA): TGTGCCAGCAGTTATTCCCTTGACAGGGTATCTCCCGAGCAGTACTTC. It specifies CASSYSLDRVSPEQYF.

J is TRBJ2-2 and V is TRBV24-1, with D perhaps matching TRBD1 or TRBD2 (5 bases each). V was clipped by 0 bases and J by 4 bases, with 14 bases between them. The CDR3 covers 17 residues. CDR1 is KGHDR, CDR2 SFDVKD, per germline. CDR3 bases: TGTGCCACCAGTGATTTGCCGGGACGGTTTTCCACCGGGGAGCTGTTTTTT. It specifies CATSDLPGRFSTGELFF.

The V call is TRBV6-1, the J call TRBJ1-2; the D gene is possibly TRBD1 (5 bases). V lost 4 bases, J lost 4 bases, and 13 bases lay in between. Germline CDR1 MNHNS, CDR2 SASEGT. The CDR3 contains 14 residues. CDR3 sequence: CASSVDSTFYGYTF. The CDR3 DNA is TGTGCCAGCAGTGTAGACAGCACCTTCTATGGCTACACCTTC.

The rearrangement joins TRBV29-1 to TRBJ2-5; 9 bases fit TRBD2. Germline values: CDR1 SQVTM, CDR2 ANQGSEA. J was trimmed by 8 bases and V by 5 bases; bases with no gene match: 12. This CDR3 is 14 amino acids long. CDR3 protein: CSVRLAEQQGTQYF. In DNA form, the CDR3 reads TGCAGCGTTAGACTAGCGGAGCAGCAGGGAACCCAGTACTTC.

The chain uses TRBV19 and TRBJ2-2, with D perhaps matching TRBD2 (5 bases). The germline gives CDR1 LNHDA, CDR2 SQIVND (reference sequence). CDR3 length: 15 residues. Between the trimmed V and J ends, which lost 9 bases and 4 bases, there was a span of 18 bases. This CDR3 is CASSQRLEFTGELFF. The CDR3 nucleotides are TGTGCCAGCAGCCAGCGGCTAGAATTCACCGGGGAGCTGTTTTTT. The full variable domain, in which reference TRBV19 and TRBJ2-2 provide the parts outside the CDR3, is DGGITQSPKYLFRKEGQNVTLSCEQNLNHDAMYWYRQDPGQGLRLIYYSQIVNDFQKGDIAEGYSVSREKKESFPLTVTSAQKNPTAFYLCASSQRLEFTGELFFGEGSRLTVL.

There are a few counts of this clonotype. The V call is TRBV6-1, the J call TRBJ2-5, with 7 bases aligning to TRBD2. Matching the DNA end better, TRBJ2-7 makes the J call doubtful. CDR1 and CDR2 from the germline V gene are MNHNS and SASEGT. The CDR3 consists of 14 residues. CDR3 bases: TGTGCCAGCAGTCCCCGGGGGGTTGGCCACGAGCAGTACTTC. Translation gives CASSPRGVGHEQYF.

This clonotype has just a few counts. The CDR3 DNA sequence: TGTGCCAGCAGCTTATTTCAAGAGACCCAGTACTTC. This sequence encodes CASSLFQETQYF. This chain links TRBV7-2 with TRBJ2-5; D is unresolved. This CDR3 region has 12 residues. V lost 2 bases and J lost 2, with 3 bases in between. The V gene's germline CDR1 is SGHTA and CDR2 FQGNSA.

This clonotype was counted a few times. This sequence joins TRBV10-2 and TRBJ2-5; tentatively, D is TRBD1 or TRBD2 (5 bases each). The length of the CDR3 is 14 residues. Germline values: CDR1 WSHSY, CDR2 SAAADI. V was pared by 1 base and J by 1 base, with 7 bases between. The CDR3: CASSELRGQETQYF. Here the CDR3 DNA reads TGCGCCAGCAGTGAGTTGAGGGGCCAAGAGACCCAGTACTTC.

For this clonotype: The junction and the germline gene differ at one end; a read error may be behind it. The chain combines TRBV10-3 with TRBJ2-5; D possibly matches TRBD1 or TRBD2 (6 bases each). The CDR3 is 13 amino acids. Germline CDR1 reads ENHRY; CDR2 reads SYGVKD. CDR3 sequence reads: CASSEGGLETQYF. CDR3 DNA: TGTGCCAGCAGTGAAGGGGGGCTTGAGACCCAGTACTTC.

This clonotype was seen repeatedly, ten times or more. This rearrangement joins TRBV25-1 to TRBJ1-3; no clear D gene. V lost 5 bases and J lost 8, with 13 bases in between. The germline CDR1 and CDR2 sequences are MGHDK and SYGVNS. This CDR3 comprises 13 residues. CDR3 bases: TGTGCCAGCAGTTGGACGGTGTCGGACACCATATATTTT. Translating gives CASSWTVSDTIYF.

CDR3 sequence: CASSSGYYGYTF. In DNA form, the CDR3 reads TGTGCCAGCAGTTCAGGGTACTATGGCTACACCTTC. The chain carries TRBV12-3 or TRBV12-4 and TRBJ1-2, with a possible D match to TRBD1 (5 bases). Trimming removed 4 bases from V and 3 bases from J, with 6 bases in between. The CDR3 extends over 12 amino acids.

There are a few counts of this clonotype. The chain couples TRBV3-1 to TRBJ1-1; 7 bases are shared with TRBD1. V shed 3 bases and J 5 bases; nucleotides not matched to a gene: 9. The germline V gene encodes CDR1 LGHDT and CDR2 YNNKEL (reference sequence). The CDR3 consists of 15 residues. DNA for the CDR3: TGTGCCAGCAGCCAGCCTCGACAGGGAAATACTGAAGCTTTCTTT. Protein: CASSQPRQGNTEAFF.

This clonotype was seen only a few times. This chain uses TRBV7-2 with TRBJ2-5, with D maybe TRBD2 (6 bases). CDR3 length: 14 amino acids. V lost 5 bases to trimming and J lost 5 bases, with 15 bases between them. Looked up from germline, CDR1 is SGHTA and CDR2 is FQGNSA. CDR3 nucleotide sequence: TGTGCCAGCAGCCCCGTAGCGGTTAGGGAGACCCAGTACTTC. It yields the protein CASSPVAVRETQYF.

The rearrangement joins TRBV12-3 or TRBV12-4 to TRBJ1-5, with D uncertain. CDR3 length: 12 residues. Trimming left V 4 bases short and J 7 bases short, with 8 bases between. CDR3 DNA: TGTGCCAGCAGTTACTCCAGACAGCCCCAGCATTTT. Its translation is CASSYSRQPQHF.

This sequence joins TRBV2 and TRBJ2-5; 12 positions match TRBD1. The CDR3 runs to 14 residues. CDR1 is SNHLY and CDR2 is FYNNEI in the germline V gene. Trimming took 7 bases from V and 5 from J; bases not matched to a gene: 5. The CDR3 loop is CASTGTGGEETQYF. DNA of the CDR3: TGTGCCAGCACCGGGACAGGGGGCGAGGAGACCCAGTACTTC.

The chain couples TRBV10-3 to TRBJ2-7; 14 bases map to TRBD2. This CDR3 contains 20 residues. V was pared by 6 bases and J by 0 bases, with 16 bases of the junction left unmatched. Germline assignment: CDR1 ENHRY and CDR2 SYGVKD. The CDR3 DNA is TGTGCCATCAGCCCCCAAGGAGGGACTAGCGGGAGAACGAGCTCCTACGAGCAGTACTTC. Translated, it gives CAISPQGGTSGRTSSYEQYF.

This clonotype was picked up a small number of times. This chain uses TRBV24-1 with TRBJ2-5, with D perhaps TRBD2 (5 bases). V was cut by 3 bases and J by 5 bases, with 12 bases left in between. The CDR3 has 14 amino acids. The V gene's germline CDR1 is KGHDR and CDR2 SFDVKD. The CDR3 DNA reads as TGTGCCACCAGTGATACCCTTGGCGGGGAGACCCAGTACTTC. The encoded protein is CATSDTLGGETQYF.

The chain recombines TRBV9 with TRBJ2-2, with 8 bases fitting TRBD2. CDR1 is SGDLS and CDR2 is YYNGEE in the germline V gene. J lost 0 bases, V lost 0 bases, and 1 base had no gene match. This CDR3 has 16 amino acids. The CDR3: CASSVGAGANTGELFF. The CDR3 coding sequence is TGTGCCAGCAGCGTAGGAGCGGGAGCGAACACCGGGGAGCTGTTTTTT.

The V and J genes are TRBV12-3 or TRBV12-4 and TRBJ2-5, with D maybe TRBD1 (6 bases). With 5 bases removed from V and 4 bases from J, the gap between germline ends came to 14 bases. CDR3 length: 14 amino acids. The CDR3 DNA sequence: TGTGCCAGCAGTCACAGGGTTCAACGAGAGACCCAGTACTTC. Residues: CASSHRVQRETQYF.

The table lists this clonotype with a few counts. The rearrangement links TRBV7-6 to TRBJ1-1; weak D call: TRBD1 (5 bases). The germline gives CDR1 SGHVS, CDR2 FNYEAQ. V was cut by 2 bases and J by 8 bases, with 12 bases left in between. The CDR3 has 13 residues. This chain's CDR3 is CASSLSEQAEAFF. DNA for the CDR3: TGTGCCAGCAGCTTAAGTGAACAGGCCGAAGCTTTCTTT.

Turning to this clonotype: A clone one base away is much larger, so this may be a read error. V and J are TRBV10-3 and TRBJ1-1; 7 positions agree with TRBD1. The length of the CDR3 is 13 residues. CDR1 ENHRY and CDR2 SYGVKD come from the germline V gene. The CDR3 region has the DNA TGTGCCAGCAGTGAAAAGACAGGGTCCGAAGCTTTCTTT. As protein: CASSEKTGSEAFF.

This clonotype appeared a single time. The rearrangement links TRBV20-1 to TRBJ2-5; 14 bases map to TRBD2. In germline, CDR1 is DFQATT, CDR2 SNEGSKA (reference sequence). The CDR3 sequence is 16 residues long. Trimming removed 5 bases from V and 1 base from J; junction bases left unmatched: 6. CDR3 protein: CSARRGLAGGQETQYF. CDR3 nucleotides: TGCAGTGCTCGACGAGGACTAGCGGGGGGCCAAGAGACCCAGTACTTC.

The rearrangement uses TRBV7-9 and TRBJ2-7; D gene uncertain. In germline, CDR1 is SEHNR, CDR2 FQNEAQ (reference sequence). The CDR3 totals 12 residues. V was pared by 4 bases and J by 0 bases, with 4 bases between. The DNA for the CDR3 is TGTGCCAGCAGCTGGAGCTCCTACGAGCAGTACTTC. Encoded protein: CASSWSSYEQYF.

This clonotype was detected ten times or more. The chain links TRBV15 to TRBJ2-2; D call uncertain. Germline V lookup: CDR1 LNHNV, CDR2 YYDKDF (reference sequence). V was trimmed by 3 bases and J by 1 base, leaving 9 bases between them. This CDR3 spans 15 amino acids. This chain's CDR3 is CATSRERVNTGELFF. The CDR3 DNA is TGTGCCACCAGCAGGGAAAGGGTGAACACCGGGGAGCTGTTTTTT.

This clonotype was detected only a few times. The V call is TRBV5-1, the J call TRBJ1-6; tentative D call: TRBD1 (6 bases). Germline loops: CDR1 SGHRS, CDR2 YFSETQ. Trimming removed 3 bases from V and 7 bases from J, with 14 bases in between. The CDR3 contains 15 residues. The CDR3 nucleotides read TGCGCCAGCAGCTGGGATGGACAGTCAAATTCACCCCTCCACTTT. Amino acids: CASSWDGQSNSPLHF.